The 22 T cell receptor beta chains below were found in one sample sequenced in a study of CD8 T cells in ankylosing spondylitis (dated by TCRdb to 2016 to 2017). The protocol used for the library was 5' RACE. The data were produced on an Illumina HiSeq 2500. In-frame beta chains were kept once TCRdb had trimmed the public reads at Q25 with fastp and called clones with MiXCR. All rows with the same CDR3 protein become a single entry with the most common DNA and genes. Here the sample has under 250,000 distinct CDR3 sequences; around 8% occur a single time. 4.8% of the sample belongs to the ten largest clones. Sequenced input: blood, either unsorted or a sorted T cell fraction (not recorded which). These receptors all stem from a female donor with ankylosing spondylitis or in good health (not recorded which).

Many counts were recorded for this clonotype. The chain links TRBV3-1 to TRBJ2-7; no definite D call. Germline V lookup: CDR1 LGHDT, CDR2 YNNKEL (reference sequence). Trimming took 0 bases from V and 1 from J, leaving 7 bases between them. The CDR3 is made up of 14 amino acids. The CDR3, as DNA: TGTGCCAGCAGCCAAGACGAGCAGTCCTACGAGCAGTACTTC. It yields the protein CASSQDEQSYEQYF.

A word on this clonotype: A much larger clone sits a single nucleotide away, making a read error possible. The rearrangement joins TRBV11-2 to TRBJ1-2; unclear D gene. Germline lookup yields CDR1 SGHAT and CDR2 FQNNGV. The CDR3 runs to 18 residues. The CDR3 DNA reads TGTGCCAGCAGCTTATCCCGGAGCAGCACCACCGTAAACTATGTCTACACCTTC. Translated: CASSLSRSSTTVNYVYTF. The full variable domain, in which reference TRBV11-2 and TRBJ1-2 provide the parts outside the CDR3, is EAGVAQSPRYKIIEKRQSVAFWCNPISGHATLYWYQQILGQGPKLLIQFQNNGVVDDSQLPKDRFSAERLKGVDSTLKIQPAKLEDSAVYLCASSLSRSSTTVNYVYTFGSGTRLTVV.

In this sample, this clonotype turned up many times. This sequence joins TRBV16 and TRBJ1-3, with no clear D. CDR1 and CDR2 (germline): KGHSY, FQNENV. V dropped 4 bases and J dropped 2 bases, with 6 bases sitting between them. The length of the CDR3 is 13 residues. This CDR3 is CASSLPAGNTIYF. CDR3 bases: TGTGCCAGCAGCCTCCCGGCTGGAAACACCATATATTTT.

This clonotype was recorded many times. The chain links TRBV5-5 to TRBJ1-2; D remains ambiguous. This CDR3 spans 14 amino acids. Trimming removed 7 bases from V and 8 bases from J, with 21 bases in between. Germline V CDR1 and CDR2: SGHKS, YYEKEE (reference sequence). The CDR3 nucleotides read TGTGCCAGCCGAGCCCCGATATCAAACCGAGGCTACACCTTC. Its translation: CASRAPISNRGYTF.

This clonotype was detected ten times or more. The DNA for the CDR3 is TGTGCCAGCAGCAAAGGGACTAGCGGGAGGTACGAGCAGTACTTC. Its protein is CASSKGTSGRYEQYF. This chain joins TRBV7-2 and TRBJ2-7; 15 bases line up with TRBD2. Germline-derived CDR1 and CDR2 are SGHTA and FQGNSA. V was clipped by 5 bases and J by 4 bases; unmatched bases: 3. The CDR3 consists of 15 residues.

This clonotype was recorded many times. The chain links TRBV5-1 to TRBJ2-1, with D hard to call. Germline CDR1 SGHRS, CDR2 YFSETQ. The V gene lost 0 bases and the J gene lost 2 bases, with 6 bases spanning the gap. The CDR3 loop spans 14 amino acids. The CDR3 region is CASSLEIPYNEQFF. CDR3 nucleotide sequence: TGCGCCAGCAGCTTGGAGATCCCCTACAATGAGCAGTTCTTC.

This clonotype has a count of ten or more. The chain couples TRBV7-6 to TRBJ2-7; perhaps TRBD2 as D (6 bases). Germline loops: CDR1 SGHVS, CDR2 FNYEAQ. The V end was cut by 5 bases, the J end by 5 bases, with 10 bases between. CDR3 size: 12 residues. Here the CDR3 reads CASSPAGNEQYF. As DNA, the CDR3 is TGTGCCAGCAGCCCCGCGGGAAACGAGCAGTACTTC.

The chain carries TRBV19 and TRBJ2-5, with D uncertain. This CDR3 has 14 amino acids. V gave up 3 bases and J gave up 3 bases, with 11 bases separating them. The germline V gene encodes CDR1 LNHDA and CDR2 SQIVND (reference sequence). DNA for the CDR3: TGTGCCAGTAGTATTTCTGGCGCTAAAGAGACCCAGTACTTC. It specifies CASSISGAKETQYF. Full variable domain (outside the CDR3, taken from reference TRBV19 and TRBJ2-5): DGGITQSPKYLFRKEGQNVTLSCEQNLNHDAMYWYRQDPGQGLRLIYYSQIVNDFQKGDIAEGYSVSREKKESFPLTVTSAQKNPTAFYLCASSISGAKETQYFGPGTRLLVL.

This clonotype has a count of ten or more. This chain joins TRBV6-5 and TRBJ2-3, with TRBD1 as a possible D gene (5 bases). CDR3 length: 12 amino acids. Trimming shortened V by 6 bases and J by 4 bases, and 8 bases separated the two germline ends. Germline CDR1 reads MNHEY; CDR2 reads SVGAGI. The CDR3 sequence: CASRQGPDTQYF. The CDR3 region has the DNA TGTGCCAGCAGGCAGGGTCCAGATACGCAGTATTTT.

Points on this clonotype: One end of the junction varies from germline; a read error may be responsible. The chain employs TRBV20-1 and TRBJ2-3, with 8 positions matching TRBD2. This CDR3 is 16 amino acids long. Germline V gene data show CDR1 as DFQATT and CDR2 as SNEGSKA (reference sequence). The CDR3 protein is CCASGPSGSTADTQYF. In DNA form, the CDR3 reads TGCTGTGCTAGCGGACCAAGCGGGAGTACGGCGGATACGCAGTATTTT.

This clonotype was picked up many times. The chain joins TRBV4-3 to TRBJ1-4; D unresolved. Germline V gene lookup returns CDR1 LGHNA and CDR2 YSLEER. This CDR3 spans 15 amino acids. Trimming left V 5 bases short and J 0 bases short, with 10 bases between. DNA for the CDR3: TGCGCCAGCAGCGTCCTGGGAGCAACTAATGAAAAACTGTTTTTT. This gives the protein CASSVLGATNEKLFF.

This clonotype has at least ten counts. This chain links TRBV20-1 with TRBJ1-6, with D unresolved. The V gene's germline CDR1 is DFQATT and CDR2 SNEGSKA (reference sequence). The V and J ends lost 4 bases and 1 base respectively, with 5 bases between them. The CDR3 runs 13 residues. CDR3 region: CSATGSYNSPLHF. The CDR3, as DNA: TGCAGTGCTACGGGTTCCTATAATTCACCCCTCCACTTT.

The CDR3 loop reads CSARANLAGGPYEQYF. The DNA of the CDR3 is TGCAGTGCTAGAGCCAACTTAGCGGGAGGGCCCTACGAGCAGTACTTC. This chain joins TRBV20-1 and TRBJ2-7; the match to TRBD2 covers 11 bases. The trim removed 1 base at V and 2 bases at J, leaving 7 bases unmatched. CDR3 length: 16 amino acids. Germline V lookup: CDR1 DFQATT, CDR2 SNEGSKA (reference sequence).

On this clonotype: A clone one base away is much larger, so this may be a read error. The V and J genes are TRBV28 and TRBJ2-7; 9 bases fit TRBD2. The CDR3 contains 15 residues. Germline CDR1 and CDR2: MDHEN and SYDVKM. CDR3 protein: CASSFSGRTPYEHYF. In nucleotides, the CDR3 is TGTGCCAGCAGTTTTAGCGGGAGAACCCCCTACGAGCACTACTTC.

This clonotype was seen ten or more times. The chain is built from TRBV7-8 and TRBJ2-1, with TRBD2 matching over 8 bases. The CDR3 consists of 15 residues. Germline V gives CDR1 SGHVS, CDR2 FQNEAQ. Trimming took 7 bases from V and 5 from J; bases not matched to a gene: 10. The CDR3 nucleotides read TGTGCCAGCAAAACTAGCGGACCTATTCACAATGAGCAGTTCTTC. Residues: CASKTSGPIHNEQFF. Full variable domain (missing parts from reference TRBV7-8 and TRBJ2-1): GAGVSQSPRYKVAKRGQDVALRCDPISGHVSLFWYQQALGQGPEFLTYFQNEAQLDKSGLPSDRFFAERPEGSVSTLKIQRTQQEDSAVYLCASKTSGPIHNEQFFGPGTRLTVL.

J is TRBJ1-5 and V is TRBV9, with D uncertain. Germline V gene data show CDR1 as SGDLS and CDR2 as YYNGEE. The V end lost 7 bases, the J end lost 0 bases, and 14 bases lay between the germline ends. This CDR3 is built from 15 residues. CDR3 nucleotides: TGTGCCAGCGCATCGGGCGGCGATAGCAATCAGCCCCAGCATTTT. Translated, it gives CASASGGDSNQPQHF.

In nucleotides, the CDR3 is TGTGTTCTCTTGGGGACAGATACGCAGTATTTT. Translated: CVLLGTDTQYF. The chain carries TRBV15 and TRBJ2-3; D unclear. Germline V CDR1 and CDR2: LNHNV, YYDKDF (reference sequence). The length of the CDR3 is 11 residues.

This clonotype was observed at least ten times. The CDR3 here is CASSAGSGQPQHF. The CDR3 nucleotides are TGCGCCAGCAGTGCAGGGTCCGGGCAGCCCCAGCATTTT. The V call is TRBV10-1, the J call TRBJ1-5; the D gene is possibly TRBD1 (5 bases). The germline V gene has CDR1 WNHNN and CDR2 SYGVQD (reference sequence). V lost 4 bases and J 7 bases, leaving 11 bases between the germline ends. The CDR3 has 13 residues.

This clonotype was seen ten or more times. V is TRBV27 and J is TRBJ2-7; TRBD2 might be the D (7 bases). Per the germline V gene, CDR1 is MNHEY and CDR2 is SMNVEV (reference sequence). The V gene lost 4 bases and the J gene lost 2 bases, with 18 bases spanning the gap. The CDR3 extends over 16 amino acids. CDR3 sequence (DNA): TGTGCCAGCAGTTCCCAGAGGCTGGGGGGGCCCTACGAGCAGTACTTC. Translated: CASSSQRLGGPYEQYF.

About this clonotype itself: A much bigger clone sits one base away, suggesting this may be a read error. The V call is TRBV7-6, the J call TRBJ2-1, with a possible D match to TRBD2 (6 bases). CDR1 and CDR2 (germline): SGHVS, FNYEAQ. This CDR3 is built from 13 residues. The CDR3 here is CASSLGGENGQFF. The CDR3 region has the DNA TGTGCCAGCAGCTTAGGGGGGGAAAATGGGCAGTTCTTC.

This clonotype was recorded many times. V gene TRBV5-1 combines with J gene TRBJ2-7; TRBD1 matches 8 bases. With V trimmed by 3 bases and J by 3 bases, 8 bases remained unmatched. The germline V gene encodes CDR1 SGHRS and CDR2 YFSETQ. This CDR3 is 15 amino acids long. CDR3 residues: CASSYGQGTDYEQYF. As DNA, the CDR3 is TGCGCCAGCAGCTACGGACAGGGAACTGACTACGAGCAGTACTTC.

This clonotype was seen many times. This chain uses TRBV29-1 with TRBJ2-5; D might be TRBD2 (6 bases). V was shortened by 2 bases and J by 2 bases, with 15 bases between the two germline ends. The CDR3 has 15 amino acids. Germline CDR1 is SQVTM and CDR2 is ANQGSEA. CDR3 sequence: CSVEPQDSGQETQYF. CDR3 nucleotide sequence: TGCAGCGTTGAACCCCAGGATAGCGGACAAGAGACCCAGTACTTC.